This TCR beta chain appears in the sequencing data of a study of blood T cell repertoires in COVID-19. Study as a whole: Italy, Spain and the United States were the sources of the convalescent and acute COVID-19 samples.

The authors' processing: Reference gene primer amplification yielded estimated nucleated cell counts. This table comes from immunoSEQ multiplex PCR, and its TCRdb copy is limited to in-frame clones, with some not included. The V and J calls and the clone size are those of that table, but D and trimming were determined from the DNA. The sample shows under 150,000 clones, under 95% of them seen only once. Germline V lookup: CDR1 MDHEN, CDR2 SYDVKM. There are 14 residues in the CDR3. The V gene end was trimmed by 2 bases and the J gene end by 3 bases; junction bases not matched to a gene: 3. This sequence originates from a man in his 60s with COVID-19, enrolled during active disease. This chain links TRBV28 with TRBJ1-2, with TRBD1 matching 7 bases. The sample taken for sequencing was peripheral blood. CDR3 protein: CASSLPGTDYGYTF. The CDR3 nucleotides are TGTGCCAGCAGTTTACCCGGGACAGACTATGGCTACACCTTC.